The clone carrying this T cell receptor beta chain has only a few counts. The antigen remains unidentified. The data were obtained in a study of T cells in Graves' hyperthyroidism and ophthalmopathy. Study-wide results and limits: By a 13 V-J model, ophthalmopathy was set apart from stable hyperthyroidism.

Amplification yielded TCR beta CDR3 regions, with RNA transcripts as the source. When the TCR CDR3 underwent first-round RT-PCR, the HTBI primer set was used. Using its own MiXCR run on the multiplex PCR reads, TCRdb lists one record per CDR3 protein. The table shows a few hundred thousand distinct CDR3 sequences, with about half occurring only once. The source is an adult woman with Graves' disease, either hyperthyroidism or ophthalmopathy (not recorded which). The material sequenced was peripheral blood or thyroid tissue (not recorded which).

CDR3 residues: CAWKSLAGVETGELFF. The CDR3 region has the DNA TGTGCCTGGAAAAGTCTAGCGGGAGTCGAGACCGGGGAGCTGTTTTTT. The chain has TRBV30 and TRBJ2-2; 10 bases are a match to TRBD2. Unmatched junction bases numbered 10, after V lost 4 bases and J lost 5 bases. Germline CDR1 is GTSNPN and CDR2 is SVGIG (reference sequence). This CDR3 comprises 16 residues.